The clone carrying this T cell receptor (beta chain) has a single count. The record originates from a study of T cell changes during pregnancy in multiple sclerosis. Clones were read by immunoSEQ multiplex PCR, and TCRdb kept only the in-frame ones, dropping some. This table holds 30,000 to 35,000 clones, about 90% found once. V gave up 1 base and J gave up 4 bases; unmatched junction bases: 12. Germline V lookup: CDR1 SGHAT, CDR2 FQNNGV. The CDR3 spans 18 residues. This chain uses TRBV11-2 with TRBJ2-7, with 11 positions matching TRBD2. The TCR comes from a female donor with multiple sclerosis, enrolled in a pregnancy study. The sequencing used CD8+ T cells from peripheral blood mononuclear cells, collected in the third trimester of pregnancy. As DNA, the CDR3 is TGTGCCAGCAGCTTAGGTCCCCTAGCGGGGGGCCGGGGGTACGAGCAGTACTTC. The encoded protein is CASSLGPLAGGRGYEQYF.